The present T cell receptor (beta chain) was sequenced within a study of OX40 agonist ivuxolimab in advanced cancers. Study-wide context: Three partial responders included one hepatocellular carcinoma patient and two cutaneous melanoma patients. General observations from the study: At 0.1 to 3.0 mg/kg, CD4+ and CD8+ blood T cells expanded clonally by week 6. CD8+ T cells showed, on average, more clonal expansion than CD4+ cells.

Measured with immunoSEQ multiplex PCR; TCRdb has only the in-frame clones, and not every one. This table has 45,000 to 60,000 clones, 85% to 90% appearing once. Losses at the gene ends were 5 bases for V and 2 bases for J; bases not matched to a gene: 3. Germline lookup yields CDR1 SGHNT and CDR2 YENEEA. This CDR3 spans 15 amino acids. Remarks on this clone: Its antigen is currently unknown. Within the sample, other DNA sequences also encode this same CDR3.

Source: CD4+ or CD8+ T cells sorted from blood, taken in a trial of the OX40 agonist ivuxolimab. The chain has TRBV11-3 and TRBJ2-2, with 9 bases fitting TRBD2. The clonotype originates from an adult with an advanced solid tumor such as melanoma, head and neck, liver or kidney cancer. Here the CDR3 DNA reads TGTGCCAGCAGCCCTAGCGGGGCCAACACCGGGGAGCTGTTTTTT. Translated: CASSPSGANTGELFF. The full variable domain, its missing parts supplied by reference TRBV11-3 and TRBJ2-2, is EAGVVQSPRYKIIEKKQPVAFWCNPISGHNTLYWYLQNLGQGPELLIRYENEEAVDDSQLPKDRFSAERLKGVDSTLKIQPAELGDSAVYLCASSPSGANTGELFFGEGSRLTVL.